This T cell receptor (beta chain) emerged from a study of control samples from healthy donors and cancer patients. V was trimmed by 0 bases and J by 7 bases, leaving 9 bases between them. Germline values: CDR1 LNHNV, CDR2 YYDKDF (reference sequence). The CDR3 is 14 residues long. Clones were read by immunoSEQ multiplex PCR, and TCRdb kept only the in-frame ones, dropping some. The table has some 120,000 clones, approximately 90% seen once. The V gene is TRBV15, the J gene TRBJ1-4; D is perhaps TRBD1 (5 bases). This TCR was recovered from a man aged 18 to 29 in good health. The sample was blood. CDR3 bases: TGTGCCACCAGCAGAGACCGGGGCGCTGAAAAACTGTTTTTT. This encodes CATSRDRGAEKLFF.